These 30 T cell receptor beta chains originate from one sample sequenced in a study of blood T cell repertoires in COVID-19 (dated by TCRdb to the early 2020s). The protocol used for the library was the immunoSEQ multiplex PCR assay. TCRdb took over this immuneACCESS table, retaining in-frame rearrangements with V and J assigned. Such tables are incomplete; in checked studies, under half of the missing clones stem from an unresolved V gene, and the remainder is unexplained. Across this sample there are under 300,000 clones, with around 89% seen only once. The ten largest clones add up to under 2.5% of the sample. The sequencing sample was made of PBMCs or T cells enriched from blood (not recorded which). These receptors came from a woman aged 55-70 years in a cohort exposed to, infected with or recovered from COVID-19 (not recorded which).

The V and J genes are TRBV30 and TRBJ1-1, with a tentative D call TRBD1 (5 bases). Germline V gene data show CDR1 as GTSNPN and CDR2 as SVGIG (reference sequence). Trimming removed 3 bases at V and 8 bases at J, with 10 bases between. The CDR3 consists of 11 residues. CDR3 residues: CAWRATAEAFF. In DNA, the CDR3 is TGTGCCTGGAGAGCGACAGCCGAAGCTTTCTTT.

J is TRBJ2-7 and V is TRBV10-3, with D unresolved. This CDR3 contains 12 residues. Germline V gives CDR1 ENHRY, CDR2 SYGVKD. Between the trimmed V and J ends, which lost 3 bases and 3 bases, there was a span of 6 bases. The CDR3 nucleotides read TGTGCCATCAGTGAACGGGTCTACGAGCAGTACTTC. This translates into CAISERVYEQYF.

This sequence joins TRBV15 and TRBJ2-4, with D unclear. V was pared by 5 bases and J by 3 bases, with 5 bases between. The CDR3 is 12 residues long. Germline assignment: CDR1 LNHNV and CDR2 YYDKDF (reference sequence). The CDR3 DNA follows: TGTGCCACCAGCTCCATCAAAAACATTCAGTACTTC. Translation: CATSSIKNIQYF.

This rearrangement joins TRBV18 to TRBJ2-3; D is possibly TRBD1 (5 bases). The V gene's germline CDR1 is KGHSH and CDR2 LQKENI. This CDR3 contains 13 residues. V was shortened by 3 bases and J by 5 bases, with 9 bases between the two germline ends. CDR3 DNA: TGTGCCAGCTCACCTAAGGGGAAAGATACGCAGTATTTT. It encodes CASSPKGKDTQYF.

This chain connects TRBV28 to TRBJ1-1; D may be TRBD1 (6 bases). The CDR3 consists of 12 residues. The ends were cut back, 6 bases at V and 5 bases at J, with 10 bases in the middle. CDR1 MDHEN and CDR2 SYDVKM come from the germline V gene. The CDR3 nucleotides read TGTGCCAGCAGGTACAGGGATACTGAAGCTTTCTTT. As protein: CASRYRDTEAFF.

The genes are TRBV19 and TRBJ2-7, with 9 positions matching TRBD2. V was clipped by 5 bases and J by 7 bases; unmatched bases: 9. This CDR3 spans 14 amino acids. Germline V CDR1 and CDR2: LNHDA, SQIVND (reference sequence). CDR3 amino acids: CASSVAGVTGEQYF. The CDR3, as DNA: TGTGCCAGTAGTGTAGCGGGAGTGACGGGGGAGCAGTACTTC.

The chain couples TRBV2 to TRBJ1-1, with 7 bases aligning to TRBD1. The germline V gene encodes CDR1 SNHLY and CDR2 FYNNEI. This CDR3 spans 13 amino acids. Trimming at V came to 11 bases and at J to 2 bases, leaving 8 bases not matched to a gene. DNA for the CDR3: TGTGCCGGCCGGGACAGAGCCAACACTGAAGCTTTCTTT. It translates to CAGRDRANTEAFF.

The chain carries TRBV19 and TRBJ2-1; 13 bases are a match to TRBD2. V shed 3 bases, J shed 10 bases, and the junction held 12 bases outside the gene matches. CDR3 size: 17 residues. Germline loops: CDR1 LNHDA, CDR2 SQIVND (reference sequence). This CDR3 is CASSIARTLTSGREQFF. CDR3 coding DNA: TGTGCCAGTAGTATCGCCCGAACCTTGACTAGCGGGAGGGAGCAGTTCTTC.

Details on this clone: Other DNA sequences in the same sample also yield this CDR3. This chain joins TRBV18 and TRBJ2-3, with no clear D. Trimming cost V 5 bases and J 2 bases, with 5 bases left between them. The CDR3 is made up of 12 amino acids. Germline V gene lookup returns CDR1 KGHSH and CDR2 LQKENI. The CDR3 nucleotides read TGTGCCAGCTCATCTTCCACAGATACGCAGTATTTT. It encodes CASSSSTDTQYF.

This clone was seen once. The rearrangement joins TRBV11-2 to TRBJ2-3; 8 nucleotides agree with TRBD2. The CDR3 length is 15 residues. V shed 2 bases, J shed 2 bases, and the junction held 3 bases outside the gene matches. The germline V gene encodes CDR1 SGHAT and CDR2 FQNNGV. The CDR3 reads CASSLNGRVTDTQYF. DNA for the CDR3: TGTGCCAGCAGCTTAAACGGGAGGGTCACAGATACGCAGTATTTT.

In regard to this clone: At the DNA level, this CDR3 is encoded by other sequences in the same sample as well. J is TRBJ2-5 and V is TRBV18; no firm D call. The V end was cut by 6 bases, the J end by 0 bases, with 5 bases between. This CDR3 has 12 residues. Germline CDR1 and CDR2: KGHSH and LQKENI. The CDR3 DNA reads as TGTGCCAGCTCCCCGTACCAAGAGACCCAGTACTTC. Its protein is CASSPYQETQYF.

The V call is TRBV9, the J call TRBJ2-1, with 12 nucleotides matching TRBD2. J was trimmed by 6 bases and V by 0 bases; bases with no gene match: 1. This CDR3 contains 15 residues. The germline V gene has CDR1 SGDLS and CDR2 YYNGEE. CDR3 DNA: TGTGCCAGCAGCGTAGGACTAGCGGGAGTCAATGAGCAGTTCTTC. Translation: CASSVGLAGVNEQFF. The full variable domain, in which reference TRBV9 and TRBJ2-1 provide the parts outside the CDR3, is DSGVTQTPKHLITATGQRVTLRCSPRSGDLSVYWYQQSLDQGLQFLIQYYNGEERAKGNILERFSAQQFPDLHSELNLSSLELGDSALYFCASSVGLAGVNEQFFGPGTRLTVL.

This chain uses TRBV2 with TRBJ2-7, with 7 positions matching TRBD2. Germline CDR1 reads SNHLY; CDR2 reads FYNNEI. The CDR3 spans 14 residues. Trimming took 7 bases from V and 1 from J; bases not matched to a gene: 7. CDR3: CASNVFGGSYEQYF. CDR3 DNA: TGTGCCAGCAATGTCTTCGGGGGGTCCTACGAGCAGTACTTC. The whole variable domain, remainder taken from reference TRBV2 and TRBJ2-7, is EPEVTQTPSHQVTQMGQEVILRCVPISNHLYFYWYRQILGQKVEFLVSFYNNEISEKSEIFDDQFSVERPDGSNFTLKIRSTKLEDSAMYFCASNVFGGSYEQYFGPGTRLTVT.

The chain recombines TRBV5-5 with TRBJ2-2; TRBD2 matches at 8 bases. Trimming took 5 bases from V and 5 from J; bases not matched to a gene: 8. This CDR3 has 15 amino acids. Germline lookup yields CDR1 SGHKS and CDR2 YYEKEE (reference sequence). The CDR3 sequence is CASSPLSGTTGELFF. The CDR3 DNA reads as TGTGCCAGCAGTCCCCTTAGCGGGACGACCGGGGAGCTGTTTTTT.

J is TRBJ2-1 and V is TRBV7-3; 7 bases align to TRBD1. Germline values: CDR1 SGHTA, CDR2 FQGTGA. V lost 4 bases, J lost 9 bases, and 9 bases stayed unmatched. CDR3 length: 14 residues. In DNA, the CDR3 is TGTGCCAGCAGCTCGCGACAGGGTCGGGGTGAGCAGTTCTTC. Encoded protein: CASSSRQGRGEQFF.

The chain uses TRBV11-2 and TRBJ2-2; 11 bases fit TRBD2. J gave up 5 bases and V 5 bases, and 13 bases lay outside the gene matches. This CDR3 has 18 residues. Germline assignment: CDR1 SGHAT and CDR2 FQNNGV. CDR3 in DNA: TGTGCCAGCAGCCGCCTAGGCGCCGGGACTAGCGGAACCGGGGAGCTGTTTTTT. It yields the protein CASSRLGAGTSGTGELFF.

The chain uses TRBV7-9 and TRBJ1-4; D is perhaps TRBD1 (6 bases). Trimming shortened V by 0 bases and J by 7 bases, and 9 bases separated the two germline ends. Germline-derived CDR1 and CDR2 are SEHNR and FQNEAQ (reference sequence). The CDR3 totals 14 residues. The CDR3 spells CASSLAQGGEKLFF. CDR3 sequence (DNA): TGTGCCAGCAGCTTAGCACAGGGCGGTGAAAAACTGTTTTTT.

The J gene is TRBJ2-7, the V gene TRBV3-1 (or the pseudogene TRBV3-2); 7 nucleotides agree with TRBD2. Germline values: CDR1 LGHDT, CDR2 YNNKEL (reference sequence). The V segment lost 7 bases and the J segment 7 bases; nucleotides outside the gene matches: 13. The CDR3 spans 14 residues. The CDR3, as DNA: TGTGCCAGCAAAGAGGGAGGGTACGGTGGGGAGCAGTACTTC. Its protein is CASKEGGYGGEQYF.

The chain links TRBV7-9 to TRBJ2-1; D remains unclear. The CDR3 consists of 13 residues. The germline V gene encodes CDR1 SEHNR and CDR2 FQNEAQ (reference sequence). Trimming took 10 bases from V and 6 from J, leaving 16 bases between them. CDR3 protein: CATPRSGANEQFF. The CDR3 DNA reads as TGTGCCACGCCACGATCAGGTGCCAATGAGCAGTTCTTC.

The rearrangement uses TRBV12-3 or TRBV12-4 and TRBJ1-5; D not resolved. Between the trimmed V and J ends, which lost 3 bases and 4 bases, there was a span of 7 bases. The CDR3 is made up of 13 amino acids. The CDR3 sequence is CASSFIVNQPQHF. As DNA, the CDR3 is TGTGCCAGCAGTTTTATAGTTAATCAGCCCCAGCATTTT.

This clone appeared a single time. The V call is TRBV9, the J call TRBJ2-1; 11 bases align to TRBD2. The CDR3 covers 17 residues. Germline CDR1 reads SGDLS; CDR2 reads YYNGEE. The V and J ends lost 0 bases and 2 bases, in that order; junction bases with no gene match: 4. CDR3 amino acids: CASSVGLAGGPYNEQFF. DNA for the CDR3: TGTGCCAGCAGCGTAGGGCTAGCGGGAGGCCCCTACAATGAGCAGTTCTTC.

V is TRBV5-1 and J is TRBJ2-4; TRBD2 matches at 7 bases. The CDR3 is 18 residues long. V lost 1 base to trimming and J lost 3 bases; unmatched junction nucleotides: 13. Germline-derived CDR1 and CDR2 are SGHRS and YFSETQ. The CDR3 loop reads CASSLYPPTAGLKNIQYF. CDR3 bases: TGCGCCAGCAGCTTGTATCCCCCAACAGCGGGACTCAAAAACATTCAGTACTTC.

This clone was detected once. This sequence joins TRBV19 and TRBJ2-1; the match to TRBD2 covers 8 bases. V gave up 7 bases and J gave up 6 bases; unmatched junction bases: 8. This CDR3 spans 14 amino acids. The germline CDR1 and CDR2 sequences are LNHDA and SQIVND (reference sequence). The CDR3 spells CASKRETPRNEQFF. The CDR3 nucleotides are TGTGCCAGTAAGCGGGAGACTCCCCGCAATGAGCAGTTCTTC.

The CDR3 loop reads CASSFGQGLDGYTF. The CDR3 bases are TGTGCCAGCAGTTTCGGGCAGGGGCTCGATGGCTACACCTTC. This chain joins TRBV28 and TRBJ1-2, with a tentative D call TRBD1 (6 bases). CDR1 MDHEN and CDR2 SYDVKM come from the germline V gene. V lost 3 bases and J 6 bases, leaving 14 bases between the germline ends. This CDR3 has 14 residues.

The chain couples TRBV18 to TRBJ1-2; no definite D call. In germline, CDR1 is KGHSH, CDR2 LQKENI. The CDR3 is 14 residues long. V was trimmed by 1 base and J by 7 bases, leaving 13 bases between them. The DNA of the CDR3 is TGTGCCAGCTCACCACAAAGGGAGTCTGGTGGCTACACCTTC. Protein sequence: CASSPQRESGGYTF.

The V gene is TRBV2, the J gene TRBJ2-7; tentative D call: TRBD1 (5 bases). The ends were cut back, 7 bases at V and 3 bases at J, with 10 bases in the middle. This CDR3 comprises 12 residues. Germline assignment: CDR1 SNHLY and CDR2 FYNNEI. The CDR3 here is CASTMDNYEQYF. Here the CDR3 DNA reads TGTGCCAGCACCATGGACAACTACGAGCAGTACTTC.

The chain is built from TRBV18 and TRBJ1-5; 9 nucleotides line up with TRBD1. V was clipped by 6 bases and J by 6 bases; unmatched bases: 6. From germline, CDR1 is KGHSH and CDR2 LQKENI. This CDR3 is built from 14 residues. The CDR3 DNA sequence: TGTGCCAGCTCTCAACAGGGGGCAGGTCAGCCCCAGCATTTT. Encoded protein: CASSQQGAGQPQHF.

V and J are TRBV7-9 and TRBJ2-1; TRBD1 matches 8 bases. CDR3 length: 16 residues. The V segment lost 3 bases and the J segment 8 bases; nucleotides outside the gene matches: 12. From germline, CDR1 is SEHNR and CDR2 FQNEAQ (reference sequence). CDR3 in amino acids: CASSLGTTIQGDEQFF. The DNA for the CDR3 is TGTGCCAGCAGCTTGGGGACCACTATACAGGGGGATGAGCAGTTCTTC.

This chain connects TRBV19 to TRBJ1-5; 9 nucleotides agree with TRBD1. The CDR3 extends over 15 amino acids. Germline assignment: CDR1 LNHDA and CDR2 SQIVND (reference sequence). V shed 6 bases and J 0 bases; nucleotides not matched to a gene: 3. DNA of the CDR3: TGTGCCAGTAGGGACAGGGGTTATAGCAATCAGCCCCAGCATTTT. It translates to CASRDRGYSNQPQHF. Full variable domain (remainder filled in from reference TRBV19 and TRBJ1-5): DGGITQSPKYLFRKEGQNVTLSCEQNLNHDAMYWYRQDPGQGLRLIYYSQIVNDFQKGDIAEGYSVSREKKESFPLTVTSAQKNPTAFYLCASRDRGYSNQPQHFGDGTRLSIL.

The rearrangement joins TRBV7-3 to TRBJ1-3; 9 nucleotides line up with TRBD1. Germline V gene data show CDR1 as SGHTA and CDR2 as FQGTGA. The CDR3 is 15 residues long. V trimming: 4 bases; J trimming: 0 bases; junction bases outside the gene matches: 1. This CDR3 is CASSSTGGSGNTIYF. CDR3 bases: TGTGCCAGCAGCTCGACAGGGGGCTCTGGAAACACCATATATTTT.